The rows below give T cell receptor beta chains drawn from one sample of a study of shared clonotypes between healthy human individuals. Some clones are missing from TCRdb's copy, which holds only in-frame ones; the method was immunoSEQ multiplex PCR. Among 2 million to 2.5 million clones listed, around 90% were seen once. Sequenced: naive CD4+ T cells from PBMCs. The receptors come from a man between 18 and 29 years old in good health. Some clones in this sample may be carry-over from other donors' samples. Each CDR3 is given with its conserved first and last residue. D genes are given only for firm matches. Some rows have no size entry. The others give once, few or many, or a class for an expanded clone.

J | D | size | V | DNA | CDR3
TRBJ2-1 | TRBD1 | NA | TRBV7-7 | TGTGCCAGCAGCACGGGGACAGGGGATGAGCAGTTCTTC | CASSTGTGDEQFF
TRBJ1-1 | NA | NA | TRBV27 | TGTGCCAGCAACGGCATAAGAGGACCGCTGGGCACTGAAGCTTTCTTT | CASNGIRGPLGTEAFF
TRBJ2-6 | NA | few | TRBV7-9 | TGTGCCAGCAGCAAAATCGGGTACGGGGCCAACGTCCTGACTTTC | CASSKIGYGANVLTF
TRBJ2-3 | TRBD2 | NA | TRBV12-5 | TGTGCTAGTGGTCCCGGGACTAGCGGTAGCACAGATACGCAGTATTTT | CASGPGTSGSTDTQYF
TRBJ2-7 | NA | NA | TRBV7-8 | TGTGCCAGCAGCTCACCCGGGGCAGGGAAGTTCTACGAGCAGTACTTC | CASSSPGAGKFYEQYF
TRBJ1-4 | TRBD1 | NA | TRBV7-2 | TGTGCCAGCAGCTTCGCCCCCGGGACAGGGGATAATGAAAAACTGTTTTTT | CASSFAPGTGDNEKLFF
TRBJ2-5 | TRBD2 | NA | TRBV5-4 | TGTGCCAGCAGCCTTAGAGGGGAGGGGACCCAGTACTTC | CASSLRGEGTQYF
TRBJ1-1 | NA | NA | TRBV6-5 | TGTGCCAGCAGCTCCGGGGGAAGGAATGCTTTCTTT | CASSSGGRNAFF
TRBJ1-2 | TRBD1 | NA | TRBV28 | TGTGCCAGCAGGAAGACAGGGCGTTTTTATGGCTACACCTTC | CASRKTGRFYGYTF
TRBJ2-1 | TRBD2 | NA | TRBV28 | TGTGCCAGCAGTTCCTCTGGCGGGAGTTATAATGAGCAGTTCTTC | CASSSSGGSYNEQFF
TRBJ2-3 | TRBD2 | once | TRBV19 | TGTGCCAGTAATTCTCCCCCGGGGCTAGCGGGAAAGGCAGATACGCAGTATTTT | CASNSPPGLAGKADTQYF
TRBJ1-1 | NA | NA | TRBV7-9 | TGTGCCAGCAGCTTTAATTCGGGAGCTTTCTTT | CASSFNSGAFF
TRBJ1-2 | NA | NA | TRBV7-8 | TGTGCCAGCAGCACGGGACACACTACTAACTATGGCTACACCTTC | CASSTGHTTNYGYTF
TRBJ1-2 | NA | NA | TRBV18 | TGTGCCAGCTCACCACGTTTTGAGGGGACGGAAGGCTACACCTTC | CASSPRFEGTEGYTF
TRBJ2-4 | TRBD2 | NA | TRBV13 | TGTGCCAGCAGCTTAAGTGTATCGCTAGCGGGCCCCCGGGCGGACATTCAGTACTTC | CASSLSVSLAGPRADIQYF
TRBJ2-1 | TRBD1 | NA | TRBV28 | TGTGCCAGCAGTGCCCACAGGGGAACAAATGAGCAGTTCTTC | CASSAHRGTNEQFF
TRBJ1-1 | TRBD1 | NA | TRBV7-9 | TGTGCCAGCAGCTCGACCGGGACAGTCGGAAGGACTGAAGCTTTCTTT | CASSSTGTVGRTEAFF
TRBJ2-5 | NA | NA | TRBV5-1 | TGCGCCAGCAGCCCCACCCCCAGGGGAGGGGAGACCCAGTACTTC | CASSPTPRGGETQYF
TRBJ2-2 | NA | NA | TRBV5-6 | TGTGCCAGCAGCTTGGCCCGGGACACCGGGGAGCTGTTTTTT | CASSLARDTGELFF
TRBJ2-7 | NA | NA | TRBV28 | TGTGCCAGCAGGCGGAGACCTCAAACCTACGAGCAGTACTTC | CASRRRPQTYEQYF
TRBJ1-4 | NA | NA | TRBV4-1 | TGCGCCAGCAGCCTTATGGGACTGCAGAATGAAAAACTGTTTTTT | CASSLMGLQNEKLFF
TRBJ2-5 | NA | NA | TRBV7-2 | TGTGCCAGCAGCTTAGGGCGTAACCAAGAGACCCAGTACTTC | CASSLGRNQETQYF
TRBJ1-4 | TRBD1 | NA | TRBV6-1 | TGTGCCAGCAGCTTGGGACAGACTAATGAAAAACTGTTTTTT | CASSLGQTNEKLFF
TRBJ2-3 | NA | NA | TRBV9 | TGTGCCAGCAGCGTAATGTCAAGAGGGGAAGATACGCAGTATTTT | CASSVMSRGEDTQYF
TRBJ2-6 | NA | NA | TRBV6-5 | TGTGCCAGCAGTTACTCCAGGACCTCTGGGGCCAACGTCCTGACTTTC | CASSYSRTSGANVLTF
TRBJ2-1 | NA | once | TRBV20-1 | TGCAGTGCACATAATGAGCAGTTCTTC | CSAHNEQFF
TRBJ1-5 | NA | few | TRBV6-5 | TGTGCCAGCAGCCCGGGGCTCCTGGACGGTCAGCCCCAGCATTTT | CASSPGLLDGQPQHF
TRBJ2-3 | NA | NA | TRBV10-3 | TGTGCCATCAGTGGCGGTTCGTCTCGTGCGGGTACAGATACGCAGTATTTT | CAISGGSSRAGTDTQYF
TRBJ2-1 | TRBD2 | NA | TRBV6-1 | TGTGCCAGCAGCTGGGCGGGAGGAAACAATGAGCAGTTCTTC | CASSWAGGNNEQFF
TRBJ2-1 | TRBD2 | NA | TRBV5-1 | TGCGCCAGCAGCTTTTCGGAGCTGGGAGGGATGTTCTTC | CASSFSELGGMFF
TRBJ2-7 | NA | NA | TRBV6-1 | TGTGCCAGCATAGTCAGCCGAGGATACGAGCAGTACTTC | CASIVSRGYEQYF
TRBJ1-1 | TRBD1 | NA | TRBV6-1 | TGTGCCAGCAGTCCCGGACAGGGGATGTACACTGAAGCTTTCTTT | CASSPGQGMYTEAFF
TRBJ1-1 | NA | NA | TRBV10-3 | TGTGCCATCAGTAATACGCGGGGGGCCGGGACTGAAGCTTTCTTT | CAISNTRGAGTEAFF
TRBJ1-2 | NA | NA | TRBV28 | TGTGCCAGCAGTTTATCGGGGGGTTTCTATGGCTACACCTTC | CASSLSGGFYGYTF
TRBJ1-2 | TRBD1 | few | TRBV6-5 | TGTGCCAGCAGGGACAGGGGAGACTATGGCTACACCTTC | CASRDRGDYGYTF
TRBJ2-2 | NA | NA | TRBV25-1 | TGTGCCAGCAGTGATCTCAAACGGGGAGTCACCGGGGAGCTGTTTTTT | CASSDLKRGVTGELFF
TRBJ2-2 | TRBD2 | once | TRBV4-3 | TGCGCCAGCAGCCCACCTTTAGCGGGAGCCGGGGAGCTGTTTTTT | CASSPPLAGAGELFF
TRBJ1-2 | NA | NA | TRBV6-5 | TGTGCCAGCCGTCGGGGGCCAGACGGGCTTGGCTACACCTTC | CASRRGPDGLGYTF
TRBJ1-4 | NA | NA | TRBV18 | TGTGCCAGCTCACCAGAGCCCGGTGGGGGAAAACTGTTTTTT | CASSPEPGGGKLFF
TRBJ1-2 | NA | NA | TRBV7-3 | TGTGCCAGCAGCCCCACGTGGGGCAGGCTTATTGAGAGCTACACCTTC | CASSPTWGRLIESYTF